The entry that follows covers one T cell receptor beta chain sequence. Its antigen remains unknown. Trimming at V came to 5 bases and at J to 5 bases, leaving 12 bases not matched to a gene. The CDR3 is 17 residues long. Per germline, CDR1 ENHRY and CDR2 SYGVKD. Assay: immunoSEQ multiplex PCR; the TCRdb copy retains only in-frame clones and omits some. This table has about 67,000 clones, around 84% appearing once. The data stem from a study of OX40 agonist ivuxolimab in advanced cancers. For the study at large: The study gave patients intravenous ivuxolimab at 0.01 to 10 mg/kg every 2 weeks. General observations from the study: Clonal expansion by week 6 occurred in CD4+ and CD8+ blood T cells (at 0.1 to 3.0 mg/kg). Mean expanded clone counts were higher in CD8+ than CD4+ T cells.

Blood samples were obtained at baseline, cycle 4 day 1, and cycle 7 day 1. This clonotype originated in an adult with an advanced solid tumor such as melanoma, head and neck, liver or kidney cancer. J is TRBJ2-2 and V is TRBV10-3; TRBD1 agrees at 9 bases. Here the sequenced sample was CD4+ or CD8+ T cells sorted from blood, taken in a trial of the OX40 agonist ivuxolimab. For the CDR3, the DNA is TGTGCCATCAGTCTTTCCCGACAGGGGGAAGGGACCGGGGAGCTGTTTTTT. Its protein product is CAISLSRQGEGTGELFF.